These 5 T cell receptor beta chains share one sample of origin, sequenced in a study of blood T cell repertoires in COVID-19. Repertoires were generated with immunoSEQ multiplex PCR, while TCRdb's copy carries only in-frame clones and drops some. The sample consists of 150,000 to 200,000 clones, under 90% of them appearing once. Sequenced: peripheral blood. The source is an older woman with COVID-19, enrolled during active disease.

V and J are TRBV28 and TRBJ1-5; TRBD1 matches 8 bases. The V gene's germline CDR1 is MDHEN and CDR2 SYDVKM. Trimming took 5 bases from V and 7 from J; bases not matched to a gene: 7. CDR3 size: 14 residues. For the CDR3, the DNA is TGTGCCAGCAGTGGGACAGGAAGGAGACAGCCCCAGCATTTT. Amino acid sequence: CASSGTGRRQPQHF.

The sample holds a few counts of this clone. This chain links TRBV30 with TRBJ1-2; D is perhaps TRBD1 (5 bases). With 0 bases removed from V and 7 bases from J, the gap between germline ends came to 15 bases. Per germline, CDR1 GTSNPN and CDR2 SVGIG (reference sequence). The CDR3 contains 14 residues. The CDR3 DNA is TGTGCCTGGAGTGTACTGGGGGGGATGGGTGGCTACACCTTC. It yields the protein CAWSVLGGMGGYTF.

The rearrangement links TRBV28 to TRBJ2-2; D perhaps matches TRBD1 (6 bases). The CDR3 length is 15 residues. Germline V gene lookup returns CDR1 MDHEN and CDR2 SYDVKM. V lost 2 bases to trimming and J lost 1 base, with 8 bases between them. The CDR3 region has the DNA TGTGCCAGCAGTTTAGAGACAGGGAACACCGGGGAGCTGTTTTTT. Translation: CASSLETGNTGELFF.

The V call is TRBV2, the J call TRBJ1-2; D gene unclear. This CDR3 region has 14 residues. The germline V gene has CDR1 SNHLY and CDR2 FYNNEI. The V and J ends lost 0 bases and 8 bases respectively, with 13 bases between them. The CDR3 protein is CASSEATRSGGYTF. The CDR3 nucleotides read TGTGCCAGCAGTGAAGCGACCAGGTCAGGAGGCTACACCTTC.

J is TRBJ2-3 and V is TRBV12-5; TRBD2 agrees at 8 bases. V trimming: 3 bases; J trimming: 1 base; junction bases outside the gene matches: 0. The CDR3 spans 14 residues. The germline CDR1 and CDR2 sequences are LGHNT and FRNRAP. The CDR3 is CASGFSGGTDTQYF. CDR3 bases: TGTGCTAGTGGTTTTAGCGGGGGCACAGATACGCAGTATTTT.